This TCR beta chain was sequenced for a study of cytomegalovirus exposure and HLA in healthy donors. The CDR3 runs to 14 residues. V was trimmed by 4 bases and J by 5 bases, leaving 15 bases between them. Germline V gene sequence: CDR1 SGHTA, CDR2 FQGTGA. Primers: 60 Vbeta forward and 13 Jbeta reverse. The repertoire was sequenced with immunoSEQ multiplex PCR; TCRdb's copy has only in-frame clones and lacks some. The sample yields about 200,000 clones, around 86% seen once. The chain joins TRBV7-3 to TRBJ2-7, with D perhaps matching TRBD2 (5 bases). The sample comprised PBMCs. This sequence was found in a woman between 40 and 55 years old in good health and CMV-seronegative. The chain's CDR3 is CASSSSYRRDEQYF. CDR3 coding DNA: TGTGCCAGCAGCTCTAGCTATCGTCGGGACGAGCAGTACTTC. Filled out from reference TRBV7-3 and TRBJ2-7, the complete variable domain reads GAGVSQTPSNKVTEKGKYVELRCDPISGHTALYWYRQSLGQGPEFLIYFQGTGAADDSGLPNDRFFAVRPEGSVSTLKIQRTERGDSAVYLCASSSSYRRDEQYFGPGTRLTVT.